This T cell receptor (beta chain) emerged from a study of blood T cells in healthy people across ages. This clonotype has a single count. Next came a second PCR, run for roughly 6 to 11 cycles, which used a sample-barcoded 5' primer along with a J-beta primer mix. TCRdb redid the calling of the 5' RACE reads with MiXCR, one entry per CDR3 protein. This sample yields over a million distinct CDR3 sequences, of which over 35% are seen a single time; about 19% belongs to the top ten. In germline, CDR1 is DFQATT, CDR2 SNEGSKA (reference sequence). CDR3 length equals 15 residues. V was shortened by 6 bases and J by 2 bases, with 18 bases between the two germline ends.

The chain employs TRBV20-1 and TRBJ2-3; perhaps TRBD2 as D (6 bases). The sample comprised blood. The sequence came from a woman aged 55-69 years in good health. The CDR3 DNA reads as TGCAGTGCCCCTGCGGGGCCATCGTACACAGATACGCAGTATTTT. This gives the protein CSAPAGPSYTDTQYF.